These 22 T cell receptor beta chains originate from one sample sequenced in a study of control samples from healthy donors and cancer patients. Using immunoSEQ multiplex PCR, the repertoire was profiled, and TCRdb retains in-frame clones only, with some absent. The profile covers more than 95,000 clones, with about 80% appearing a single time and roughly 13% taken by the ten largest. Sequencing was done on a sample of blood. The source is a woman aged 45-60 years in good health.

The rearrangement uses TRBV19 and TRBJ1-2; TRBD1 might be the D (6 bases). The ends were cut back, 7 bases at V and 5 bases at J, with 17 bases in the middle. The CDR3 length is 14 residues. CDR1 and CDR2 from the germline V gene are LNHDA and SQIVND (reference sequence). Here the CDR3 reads CASKDPGTPYGYTF. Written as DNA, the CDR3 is TGTGCCAGTAAGGACCCCGGGACACCGTATGGCTACACCTTC.

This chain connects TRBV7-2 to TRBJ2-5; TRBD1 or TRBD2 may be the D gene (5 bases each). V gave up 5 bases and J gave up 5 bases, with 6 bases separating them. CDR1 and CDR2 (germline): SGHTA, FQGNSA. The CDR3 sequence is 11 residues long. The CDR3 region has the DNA TGTGCCAGCAGCGAGGGGGAGACCCAGTACTTC. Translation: CASSEGETQYF.

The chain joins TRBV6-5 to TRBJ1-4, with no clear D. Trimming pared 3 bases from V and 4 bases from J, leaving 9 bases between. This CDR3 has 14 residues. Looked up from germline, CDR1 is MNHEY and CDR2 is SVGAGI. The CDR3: CASSYSVYNEKLFF. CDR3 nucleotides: TGTGCCAGCAGTTATTCGGTCTATAATGAAAAACTGTTTTTT.

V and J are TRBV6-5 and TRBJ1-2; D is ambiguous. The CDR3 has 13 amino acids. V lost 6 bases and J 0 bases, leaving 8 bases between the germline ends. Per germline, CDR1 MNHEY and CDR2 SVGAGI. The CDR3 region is CASSPGANYGYTF. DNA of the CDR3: TGTGCCAGCAGCCCCGGGGCTAACTATGGCTACACCTTC.

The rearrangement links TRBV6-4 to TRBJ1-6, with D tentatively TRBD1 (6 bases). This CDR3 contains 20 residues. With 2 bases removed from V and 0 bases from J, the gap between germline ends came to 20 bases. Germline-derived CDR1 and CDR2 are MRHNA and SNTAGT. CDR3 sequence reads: CASSDGEGGASSSYNSPLHF. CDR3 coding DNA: TGTGCCAGCAGTGACGGGGAGGGGGGAGCTAGCAGCTCCTATAATTCACCCCTCCACTTT.

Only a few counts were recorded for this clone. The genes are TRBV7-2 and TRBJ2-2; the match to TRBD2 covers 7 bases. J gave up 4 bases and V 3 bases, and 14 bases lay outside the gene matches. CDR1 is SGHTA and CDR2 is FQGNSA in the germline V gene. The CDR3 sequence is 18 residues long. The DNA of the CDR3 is TGTGCCAGCAGCTTTGTATCTCGGCTAGCGGCCATCACCGGGGAGCTGTTTTTT. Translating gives CASSFVSRLAAITGELFF.

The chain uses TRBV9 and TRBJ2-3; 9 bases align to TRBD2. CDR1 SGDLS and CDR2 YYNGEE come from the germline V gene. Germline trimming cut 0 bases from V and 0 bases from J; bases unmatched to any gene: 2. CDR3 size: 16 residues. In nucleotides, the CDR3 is TGTGCCAGCAGCGTAGCTAGCGGGGTTAGCACAGATACGCAGTATTTT. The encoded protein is CASSVASGVSTDTQYF. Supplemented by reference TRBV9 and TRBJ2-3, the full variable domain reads DSGVTQTPKHLITATGQRVTLRCSPRSGDLSVYWYQQSLDQGLQFLIQYYNGEERAKGNILERFSAQQFPDLHSELNLSSLELGDSALYFCASSVASGVSTDTQYFGPGTRLTVL.

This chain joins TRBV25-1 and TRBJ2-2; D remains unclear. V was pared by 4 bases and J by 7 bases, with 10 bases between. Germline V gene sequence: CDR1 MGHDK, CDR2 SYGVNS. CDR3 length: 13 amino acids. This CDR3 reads CASSGPVSGELFF. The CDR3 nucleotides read TGTGCCAGCAGTGGGCCAGTCAGCGGGGAGCTGTTTTTT.

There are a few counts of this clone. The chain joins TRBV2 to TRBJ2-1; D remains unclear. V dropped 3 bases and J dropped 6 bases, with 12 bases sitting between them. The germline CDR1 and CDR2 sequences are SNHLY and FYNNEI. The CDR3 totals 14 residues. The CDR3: CASSDLVATNEQFF. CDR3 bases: TGTGCCAGCAGTGACTTAGTGGCGACCAATGAGCAGTTCTTC.

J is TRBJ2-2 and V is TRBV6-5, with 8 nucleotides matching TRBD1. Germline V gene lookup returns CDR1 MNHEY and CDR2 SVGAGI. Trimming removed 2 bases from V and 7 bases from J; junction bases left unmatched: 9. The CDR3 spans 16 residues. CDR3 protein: CASSYPADRAGGELFF. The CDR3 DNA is TGTGCCAGCAGTTACCCTGCGGACAGGGCCGGCGGGGAGCTGTTTTTT.

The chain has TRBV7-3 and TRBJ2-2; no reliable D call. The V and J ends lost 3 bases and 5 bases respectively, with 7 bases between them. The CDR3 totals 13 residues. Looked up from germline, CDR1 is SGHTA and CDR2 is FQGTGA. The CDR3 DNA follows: TGTGCCAGCAGCTTGTCCCGGACCGGGGAGCTGTTTTTT. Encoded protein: CASSLSRTGELFF.

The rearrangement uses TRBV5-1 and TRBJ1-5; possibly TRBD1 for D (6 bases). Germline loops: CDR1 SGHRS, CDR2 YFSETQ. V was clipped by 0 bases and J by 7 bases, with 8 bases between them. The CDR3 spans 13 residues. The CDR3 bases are TGCGCCAGCAGCTTGGGAGGGACACAGCCCCAGCATTTT. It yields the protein CASSLGGTQPQHF.

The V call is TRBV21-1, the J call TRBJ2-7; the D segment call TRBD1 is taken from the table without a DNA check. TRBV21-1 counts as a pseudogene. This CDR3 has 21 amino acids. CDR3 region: CASSKALTTGHPRDKSYEQYF. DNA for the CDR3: TGTGCCAGCAGCAAAGCCTTAACAACGGGACACCCTCGCGATAAATCCTACGAGCAGTACTTC.

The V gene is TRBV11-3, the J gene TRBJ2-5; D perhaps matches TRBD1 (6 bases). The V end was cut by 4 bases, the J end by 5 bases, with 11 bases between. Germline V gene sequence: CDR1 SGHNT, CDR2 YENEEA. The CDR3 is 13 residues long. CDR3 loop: CASSSGQGETQYF. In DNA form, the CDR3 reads TGTGCCAGCAGCTCGGGACAAGGGGAGACCCAGTACTTC.

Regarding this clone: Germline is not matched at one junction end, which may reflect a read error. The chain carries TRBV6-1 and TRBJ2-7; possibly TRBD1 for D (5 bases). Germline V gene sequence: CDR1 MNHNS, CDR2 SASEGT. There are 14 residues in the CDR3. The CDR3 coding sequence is TGTGCCAGCAGTGAACAGGGCATCTCCTTCGAGCAGTACTTC. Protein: CASSEQGISFEQYF.

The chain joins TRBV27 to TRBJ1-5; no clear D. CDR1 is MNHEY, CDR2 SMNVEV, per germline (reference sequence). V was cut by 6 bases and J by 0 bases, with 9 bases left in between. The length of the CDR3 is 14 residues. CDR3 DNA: TGTGCCAGCAGGAGAGAATATAGCAATCAGCCCCAGCATTTT. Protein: CASRREYSNQPQHF.

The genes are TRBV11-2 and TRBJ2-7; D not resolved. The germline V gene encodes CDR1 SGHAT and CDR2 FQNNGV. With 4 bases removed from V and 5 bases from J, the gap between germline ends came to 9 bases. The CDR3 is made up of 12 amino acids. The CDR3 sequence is CASSSLVDEQYF. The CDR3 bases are TGTGCCAGCAGCTCCCTTGTTGACGAGCAGTACTTC.

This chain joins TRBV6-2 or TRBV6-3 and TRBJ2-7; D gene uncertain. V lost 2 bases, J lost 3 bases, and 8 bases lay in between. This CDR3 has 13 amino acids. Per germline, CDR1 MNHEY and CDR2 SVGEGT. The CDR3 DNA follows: TGTGCCAGCAGTTACGGGCACGTCTACGAGCAGTACTTC. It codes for CASSYGHVYEQYF.

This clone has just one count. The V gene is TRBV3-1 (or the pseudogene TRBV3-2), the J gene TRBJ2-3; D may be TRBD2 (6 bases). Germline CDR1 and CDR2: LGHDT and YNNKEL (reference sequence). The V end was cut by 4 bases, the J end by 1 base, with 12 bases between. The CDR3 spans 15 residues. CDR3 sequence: CASSLRRGRTDTQYF. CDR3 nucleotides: TGTGCCAGCAGCCTCCGGAGGGGACGCACAGATACGCAGTATTTT.

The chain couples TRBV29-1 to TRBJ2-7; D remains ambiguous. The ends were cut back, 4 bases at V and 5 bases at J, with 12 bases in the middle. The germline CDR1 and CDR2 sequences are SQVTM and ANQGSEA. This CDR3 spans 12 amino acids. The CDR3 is CSVVEGLNEQYF. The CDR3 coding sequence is TGCAGCGTTGTGGAAGGTCTAAACGAGCAGTACTTC.

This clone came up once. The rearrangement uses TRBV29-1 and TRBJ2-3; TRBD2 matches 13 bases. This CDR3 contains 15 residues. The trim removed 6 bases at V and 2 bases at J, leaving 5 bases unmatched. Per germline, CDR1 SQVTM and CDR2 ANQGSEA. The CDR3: CSVGTSGDLTDTQYF. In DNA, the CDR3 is TGCAGCGTAGGGACTAGCGGGGACCTCACAGATACGCAGTATTTT.

The CDR3 here is CASSLEGRDGYTF. The CDR3 region has the DNA TGTGCCAGCAGCTTGGAGGGGCGTGATGGCTACACCTTC. The genes are TRBV5-4 and TRBJ1-2; possible D gene TRBD1, 5 bases. CDR3 length: 13 amino acids. Germline V CDR1 and CDR2: SGHNT, YYREEE (reference sequence). Trimming took off 0 bases at V and 6 bases at J, with 9 bases between the two ends.